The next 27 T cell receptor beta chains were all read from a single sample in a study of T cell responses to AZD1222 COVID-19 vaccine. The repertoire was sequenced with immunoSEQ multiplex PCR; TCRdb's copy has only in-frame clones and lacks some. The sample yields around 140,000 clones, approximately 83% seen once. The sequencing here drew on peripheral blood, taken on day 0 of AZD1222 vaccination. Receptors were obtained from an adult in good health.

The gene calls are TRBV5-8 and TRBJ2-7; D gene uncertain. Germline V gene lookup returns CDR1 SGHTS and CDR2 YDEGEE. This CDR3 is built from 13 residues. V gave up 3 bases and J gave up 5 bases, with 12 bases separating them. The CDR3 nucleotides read TGTGCCAGCAGCTATCTTGACCGTAACGAGCAGTACTTC. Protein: CASSYLDRNEQYF. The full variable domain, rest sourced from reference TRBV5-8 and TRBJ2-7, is EAGVTQSPTHLIKTRGQQATLRCSPISGHTSVYWYQQALGLGLQFLLWYDEGEERNRGNFPPRFSGRQFPNYSSELNVNALELEDSALYLCASSYLDRNEQYFGPGTRLTVT.

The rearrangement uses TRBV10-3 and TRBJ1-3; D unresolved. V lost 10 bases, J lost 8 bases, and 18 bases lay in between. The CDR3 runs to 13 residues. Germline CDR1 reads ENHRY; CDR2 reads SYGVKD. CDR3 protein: CASLGSTQDTIYF. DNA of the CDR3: TGTGCCAGCCTAGGGTCCACCCAGGACACCATATATTTT.

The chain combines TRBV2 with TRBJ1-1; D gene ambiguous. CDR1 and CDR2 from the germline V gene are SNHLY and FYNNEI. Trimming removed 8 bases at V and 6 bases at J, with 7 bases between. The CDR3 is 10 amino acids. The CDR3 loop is CASGRAEAFF. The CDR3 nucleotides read TGTGCCAGCGGTCGCGCTGAAGCTTTCTTT.

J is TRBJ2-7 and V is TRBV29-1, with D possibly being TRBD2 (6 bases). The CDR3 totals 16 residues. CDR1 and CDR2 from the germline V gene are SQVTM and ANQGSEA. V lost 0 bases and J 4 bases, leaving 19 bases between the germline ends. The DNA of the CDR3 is TGCAGCGTTGAAGATCTTCGGGGACTGTCGTTATACGAGCAGTACTTC. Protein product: CSVEDLRGLSLYEQYF.

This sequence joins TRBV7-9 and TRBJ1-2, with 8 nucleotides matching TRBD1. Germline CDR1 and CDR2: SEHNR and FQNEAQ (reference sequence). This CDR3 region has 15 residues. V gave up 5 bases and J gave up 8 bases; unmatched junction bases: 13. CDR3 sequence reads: CASSVPGTGFGGYTF. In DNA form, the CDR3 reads TGTGCCAGCAGCGTCCCCGGGACAGGTTTTGGGGGCTACACCTTC.

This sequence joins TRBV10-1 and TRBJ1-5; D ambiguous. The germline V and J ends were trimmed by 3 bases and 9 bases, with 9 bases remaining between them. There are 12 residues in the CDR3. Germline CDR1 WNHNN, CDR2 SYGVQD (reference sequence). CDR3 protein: CASSDGMAPQHF. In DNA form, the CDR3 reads TGCGCCAGCAGTGACGGGATGGCGCCCCAGCATTTT.

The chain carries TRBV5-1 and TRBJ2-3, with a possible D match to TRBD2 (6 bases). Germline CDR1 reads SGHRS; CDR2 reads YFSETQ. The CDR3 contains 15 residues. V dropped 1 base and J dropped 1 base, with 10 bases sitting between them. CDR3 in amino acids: CASSLFGGRTDTQYF. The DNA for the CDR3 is TGCGCCAGCAGCTTGTTCGGGGGACGCACAGATACGCAGTATTTT.

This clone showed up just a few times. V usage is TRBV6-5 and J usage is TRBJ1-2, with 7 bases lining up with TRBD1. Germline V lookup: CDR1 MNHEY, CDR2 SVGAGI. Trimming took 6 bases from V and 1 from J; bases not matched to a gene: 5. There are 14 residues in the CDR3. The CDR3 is CASRRGQLNYGYTF. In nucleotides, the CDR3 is TGTGCCAGCAGGAGGGGACAGCTTAACTATGGCTACACCTTC.

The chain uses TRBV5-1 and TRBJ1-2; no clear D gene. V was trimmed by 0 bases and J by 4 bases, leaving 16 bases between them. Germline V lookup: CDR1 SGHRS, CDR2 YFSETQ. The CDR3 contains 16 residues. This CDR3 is CASSLGGAPGGYGYTF. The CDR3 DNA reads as TGCGCCAGCAGCTTGGGAGGTGCCCCCGGAGGCTATGGCTACACCTTC. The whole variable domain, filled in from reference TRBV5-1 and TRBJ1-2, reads KAGVTQTPRYLIKTRGQQVTLSCSPISGHRSVSWYQQTPGQGLQFLFEYFSETQRNKGNFPGRFSGRQFSNSRSEMNVSTLELGDSALYLCASSLGGAPGGYGYTFGSGTRLTVV.

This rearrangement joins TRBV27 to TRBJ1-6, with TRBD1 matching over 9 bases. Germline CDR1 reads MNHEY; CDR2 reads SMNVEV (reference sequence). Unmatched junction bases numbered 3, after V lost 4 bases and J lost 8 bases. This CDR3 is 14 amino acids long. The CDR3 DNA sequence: TGTGCCAGCAGTTCGGGACAGGGTTATTCACCCCTCCACTTT. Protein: CASSSGQGYSPLHF.

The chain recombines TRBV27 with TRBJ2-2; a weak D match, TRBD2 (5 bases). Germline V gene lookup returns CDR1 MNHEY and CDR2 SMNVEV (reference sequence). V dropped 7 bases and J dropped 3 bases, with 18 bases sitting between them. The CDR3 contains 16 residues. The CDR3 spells CASTPIASPHTGELFF. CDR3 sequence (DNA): TGTGCCAGCACCCCAATAGCGAGCCCCCACACCGGGGAGCTGTTTTTT.

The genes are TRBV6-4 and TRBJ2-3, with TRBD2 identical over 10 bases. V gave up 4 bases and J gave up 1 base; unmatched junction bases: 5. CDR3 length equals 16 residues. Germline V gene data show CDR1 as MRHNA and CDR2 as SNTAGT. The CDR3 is CASSVATSGGTDTQYF. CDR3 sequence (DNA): TGTGCCAGCAGTGTCGCCACTAGCGGGGGCACAGATACGCAGTATTTT.

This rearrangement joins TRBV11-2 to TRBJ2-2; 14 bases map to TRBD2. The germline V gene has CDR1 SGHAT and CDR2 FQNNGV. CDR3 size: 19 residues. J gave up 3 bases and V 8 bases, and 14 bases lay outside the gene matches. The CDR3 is CASRPRAWTSGGHTGELFF. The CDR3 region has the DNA TGTGCCAGCCGTCCTCGCGCTTGGACTAGCGGGGGGCACACCGGGGAGCTGTTTTTT.

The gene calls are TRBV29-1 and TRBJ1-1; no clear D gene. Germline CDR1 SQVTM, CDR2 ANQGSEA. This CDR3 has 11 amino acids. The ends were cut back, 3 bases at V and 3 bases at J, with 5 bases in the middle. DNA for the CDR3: TGCAGCGTTGAGAGGCACACTGAAGCTTTCTTT. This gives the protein CSVERHTEAFF. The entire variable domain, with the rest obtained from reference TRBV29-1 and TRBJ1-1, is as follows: SAVISQKPSRDICQRGTSLTIQCQVDSQVTMMFWYRQQPGQSLTLIATANQGSEATYESGFVIDKFPISRPNLTFSTLTVSNMSPEDSSIYLCSVERHTEAFFGQGTRLTVV.

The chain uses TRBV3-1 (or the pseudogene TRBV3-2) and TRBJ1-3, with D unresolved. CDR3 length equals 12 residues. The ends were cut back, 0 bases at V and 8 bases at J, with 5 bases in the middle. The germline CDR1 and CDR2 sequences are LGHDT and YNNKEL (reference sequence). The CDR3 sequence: CASSQDTYTIYF. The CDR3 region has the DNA TGTGCCAGCAGCCAAGATACTTACACCATATATTTT.

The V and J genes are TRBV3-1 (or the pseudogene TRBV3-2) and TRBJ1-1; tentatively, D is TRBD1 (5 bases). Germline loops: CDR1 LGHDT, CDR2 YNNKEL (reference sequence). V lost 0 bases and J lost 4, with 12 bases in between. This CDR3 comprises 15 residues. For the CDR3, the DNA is TGTGCCAGCAGCCAAGATCCTAGCGGGGGCACTGAAGCTTTCTTT. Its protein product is CASSQDPSGGTEAFF.

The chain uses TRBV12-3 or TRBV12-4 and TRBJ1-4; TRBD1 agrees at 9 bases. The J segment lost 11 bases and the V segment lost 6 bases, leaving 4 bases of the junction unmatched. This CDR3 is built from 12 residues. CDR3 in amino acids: CASRGTGRKLFF. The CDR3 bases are TGTGCCAGCAGAGGGACAGGGCGGAAACTGTTTTTT.

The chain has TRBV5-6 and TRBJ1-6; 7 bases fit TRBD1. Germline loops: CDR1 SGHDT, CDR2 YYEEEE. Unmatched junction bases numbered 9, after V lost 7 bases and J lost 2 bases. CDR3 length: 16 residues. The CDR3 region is CASADRRMPYNSPLHF. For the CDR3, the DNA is TGTGCCAGCGCGGACAGGCGGATGCCCTATAATTCACCCCTCCACTTT.

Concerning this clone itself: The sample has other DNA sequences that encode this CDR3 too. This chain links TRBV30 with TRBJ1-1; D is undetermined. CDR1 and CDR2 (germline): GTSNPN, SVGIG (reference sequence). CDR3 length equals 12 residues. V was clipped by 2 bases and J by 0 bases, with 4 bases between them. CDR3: CAWSRVNTEAFF. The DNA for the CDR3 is TGTGCCTGGAGTCGGGTGAACACTGAAGCTTTCTTT.

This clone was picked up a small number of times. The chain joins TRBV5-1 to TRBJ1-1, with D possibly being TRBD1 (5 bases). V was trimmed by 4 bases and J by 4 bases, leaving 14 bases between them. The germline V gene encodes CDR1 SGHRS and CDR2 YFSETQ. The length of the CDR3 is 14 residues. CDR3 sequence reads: CASSQATASTEAFF. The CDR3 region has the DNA TGCGCCAGCAGCCAAGCGACAGCCTCCACTGAAGCTTTCTTT. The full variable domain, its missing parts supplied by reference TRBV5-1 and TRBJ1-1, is KAGVTQTPRYLIKTRGQQVTLSCSPISGHRSVSWYQQTPGQGLQFLFEYFSETQRNKGNFPGRFSGRQFSNSRSEMNVSTLELGDSALYLCASSQATASTEAFFGQGTRLTVV.

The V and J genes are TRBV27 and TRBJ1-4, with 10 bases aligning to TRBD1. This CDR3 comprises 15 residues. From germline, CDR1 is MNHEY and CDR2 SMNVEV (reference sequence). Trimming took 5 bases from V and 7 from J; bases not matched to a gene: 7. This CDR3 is CASSRKGQGFEKLFF. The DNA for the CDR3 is TGTGCCAGCAGTCGTAAGGGACAGGGGTTTGAAAAACTGTTTTTT.

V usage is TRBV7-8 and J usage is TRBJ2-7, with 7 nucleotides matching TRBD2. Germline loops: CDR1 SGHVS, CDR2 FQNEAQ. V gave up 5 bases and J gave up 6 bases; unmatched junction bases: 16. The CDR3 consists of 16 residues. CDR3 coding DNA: TGTGCCAGCAGCCCCCACCGGACGGGGGGTTTAGGCGAGCAGTACTTC. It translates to CASSPHRTGGLGEQYF.

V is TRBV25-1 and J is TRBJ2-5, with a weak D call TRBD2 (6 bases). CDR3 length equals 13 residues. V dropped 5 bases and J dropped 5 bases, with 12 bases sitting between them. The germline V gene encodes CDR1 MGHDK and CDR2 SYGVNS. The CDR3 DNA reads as TGTGCCAGCAGTCCCGGGAGTACGGAGACCCAGTACTTC. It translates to CASSPGSTETQYF.

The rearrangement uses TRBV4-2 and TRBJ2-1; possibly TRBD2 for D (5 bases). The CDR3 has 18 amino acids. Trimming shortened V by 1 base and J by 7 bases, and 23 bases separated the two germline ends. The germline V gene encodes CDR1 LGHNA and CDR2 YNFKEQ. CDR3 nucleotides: TGTGCCAGCAGCCAAGGGACGGGGTTTGTGGGAGTGGGAAATGAGCAGTTCTTC. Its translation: CASSQGTGFVGVGNEQFF.

The CDR3 DNA follows: TGTGCCATCGCCCGGGACGGAGATAATTCACCCCTCCACTTT. Translated, it gives CAIARDGDNSPLHF. V gene TRBV10-3 combines with J gene TRBJ1-6; weak D call: TRBD1 (5 bases). Germline loops: CDR1 ENHRY, CDR2 SYGVKD. The CDR3 contains 14 residues. The germline V and J ends were trimmed by 8 bases and 5 bases, with 13 bases remaining between them.

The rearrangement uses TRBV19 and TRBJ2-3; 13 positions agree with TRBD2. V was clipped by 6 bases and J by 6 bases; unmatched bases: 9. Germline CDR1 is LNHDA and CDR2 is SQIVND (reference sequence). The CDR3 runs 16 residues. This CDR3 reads CASSLTSGGAGDTQYF. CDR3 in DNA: TGTGCCAGTAGCCTCACTAGCGGGGGGGCGGGCGATACGCAGTATTTT.

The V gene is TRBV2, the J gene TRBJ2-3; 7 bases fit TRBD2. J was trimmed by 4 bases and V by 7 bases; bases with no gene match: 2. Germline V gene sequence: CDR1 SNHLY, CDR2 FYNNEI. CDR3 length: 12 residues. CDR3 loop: CASTGRADTQYF. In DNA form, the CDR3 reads TGTGCCAGCACAGGGAGGGCAGATACGCAGTATTTT.